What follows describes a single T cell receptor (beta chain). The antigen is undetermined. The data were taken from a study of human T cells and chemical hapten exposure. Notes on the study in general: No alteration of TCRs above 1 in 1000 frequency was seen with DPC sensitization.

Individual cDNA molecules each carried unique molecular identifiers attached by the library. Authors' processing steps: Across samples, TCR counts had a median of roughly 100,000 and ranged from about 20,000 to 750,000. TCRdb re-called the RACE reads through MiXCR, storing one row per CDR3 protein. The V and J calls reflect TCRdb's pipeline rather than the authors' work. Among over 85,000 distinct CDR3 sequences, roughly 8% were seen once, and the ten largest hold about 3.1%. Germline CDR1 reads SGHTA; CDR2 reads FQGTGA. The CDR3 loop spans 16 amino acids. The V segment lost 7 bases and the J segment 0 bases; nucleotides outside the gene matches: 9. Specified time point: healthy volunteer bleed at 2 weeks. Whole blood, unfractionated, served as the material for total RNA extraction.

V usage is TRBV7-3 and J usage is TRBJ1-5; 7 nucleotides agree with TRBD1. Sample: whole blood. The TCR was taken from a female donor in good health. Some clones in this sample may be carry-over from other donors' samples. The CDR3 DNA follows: TGTGCCAGCATCCTCTGGGACAGACATAGCAATCAGCCCCAGCATTTT. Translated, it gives CASILWDRHSNQPQHF.